Below are 3 T cell receptor beta chains sequenced from a single sample in a study of metastatic and nonmetastatic thyroid tumors. TCRdb re-processed the PCR reads through MiXCR. The data contain some 20,000 clones, around 9.9% of them singletons. All patients reached thyroid surgery having received no treatment beforehand. Sequenced: blood. The receptor set was obtained from a female donor with papillary thyroid cancer or a benign thyroid nodule (not recorded which). Some clones in this sample may be carry-over from other donors' samples.

By its share, this clone is medium-sized. The CDR3 sequence: CASSFGGGPVYEQFF. CDR3 DNA sequence: TGTGCCAGCAGTTTTGGCGGAGGCCCTGTCTATGAGCAGTTCTTC. The chain links TRBV28 to TRBJ2-1; D is possibly TRBD2 (5 bases). Germline V CDR1 and CDR2: MDHEN, SYDVKM. Trimming shortened V by 3 bases and J by 8 bases, and 17 bases separated the two germline ends. CDR3 length: 15 amino acids.

This clone was detected ten times or more. The chain joins TRBV9 to TRBJ2-3; D may correspond to TRBD1 or TRBD2 (5 bases each). The V end was cut by 5 bases, the J end by 0 bases, with 7 bases between. This CDR3 contains 13 residues. Per germline, CDR1 SGDLS and CDR2 YYNGEE. The CDR3 DNA reads TGTGCCAGCAGAAGGGACAGCACAGATACGCAGTATTTT. It yields the protein CASRRDSTDTQYF.

This clone appeared many times. This chain joins TRBV15 and TRBJ2-2; no clear D gene. Trimming took off 5 bases at V and 6 bases at J, with 19 bases between the two ends. Germline V CDR1 and CDR2: LNHNV, YYDKDF (reference sequence). The CDR3 loop spans 16 amino acids. The CDR3: CATSPSPGDFPGELFF. The CDR3 region has the DNA TGTGCCACCAGCCCCTCCCCTGGGGATTTCCCCGGGGAGCTGTTTTTT.